This T cell receptor (beta chain) was identified in a study of blood T cell repertoires in COVID-19. This CDR3 comprises 15 residues. Germline V CDR1 and CDR2: SGHTA, FQGNSA. V gave up 5 bases and J gave up 13 bases, with 24 bases separating them. Sequenced by immunoSEQ multiplex PCR; TCRdb stores in-frame clones only, minus some. This sample has about 320,000 clones, with roughly nine tenths found just once. The sequencing input was peripheral blood. The chain couples TRBV7-2 to TRBJ2-1; D is perhaps TRBD1 (6 bases). This receptor was obtained from a man younger than 30 who had recovered from COVID-19. CDR3 bases: TGTGCCAGCAGCCACGGCCCCCCACAGGGCCCCCCACAGTTCTTC. Amino acids: CASSHGPPQGPPQFF.